These 23 T cell receptor beta chains were sequenced from one sample in a study of PD-1 blockade in classical Hodgkin lymphoma (dated by TCRdb to 2020 to 2022). To prepare the library, the immunoSEQ multiplex PCR assay was applied. Entries here come from immuneACCESS through TCRdb and include only in-frame sequences with V and J called. Some clones fail to appear in such tables; in the studies checked, an unresolved V gene covers under half of the shortfall, and the cause of the remainder is unknown. The sample data list tens of thousands of clones, and approximately 92% of these were observed just once. 6.5% to 9.5% of the sample rests with the top ten. Explained via the paper, the time point label denotes: cycle 4 day 1 (C4D1), after 5 to 7 weeks of nivolumab. Relapse after autologous stem cell transplantation had occurred in all trial patients, and cohorts A, B and C were distinguished by prior brentuximab vedotin exposure.

The material was peripheral blood mononuclear cells (PBMCs), obtained before the fourth cycle of nivolumab. The origin of the receptors is a human donor with classical Hodgkin lymphoma.

V usage is TRBV6-1 and J usage is TRBJ2-7; a weak D match, TRBD1 (7 bases). The V end was cut by 4 bases, the J end by 3 bases, with 16 bases between. The CDR3 loop spans 15 amino acids. CDR1 and CDR2 from the germline V gene are MNHNS and SASEGT. The CDR3: CASSVRGTAGYEQYF. CDR3 bases: TGTGCCAGCAGTGTCCGGGGGACAGCCGGCTACGAGCAGTACTTC.

This chain connects TRBV5-1 to TRBJ2-5; D possibly corresponds to TRBD2 (7 bases). The CDR3 has 14 amino acids. The germline V and J ends were trimmed by 7 bases and 4 bases, with 17 bases remaining between them. CDR1 and CDR2 (germline): SGHRS, YFSETQ. The CDR3 nucleotides read TGCGCCAGCTCCTCCGGGGGGCTGGTAGAGACCCAGTACTTC. It yields the protein CASSSGGLVETQYF.

The rearrangement links TRBV27 to TRBJ1-2, with unresolved D. The CDR3 is made up of 13 amino acids. The germline gives CDR1 MNHEY, CDR2 SMNVEV (reference sequence). The V end was cut by 3 bases, the J end by 4 bases, with 9 bases between. The CDR3 sequence is CASSFTGAYGYTF. As DNA, the CDR3 is TGTGCCAGCAGTTTCACGGGCGCCTATGGCTACACCTTC.

This chain links TRBV27 with TRBJ1-6, with D possibly matching TRBD1 (6 bases). The germline V gene encodes CDR1 MNHEY and CDR2 SMNVEV (reference sequence). The CDR3 has 14 residues. Trimming took off 2 bases at V and 13 bases at J, with 15 bases between the two ends. CDR3 bases: TGTGCCAGCAGTTTAACCTTCGACAGGTGGCCCCTCCACTTT. This sequence encodes CASSLTFDRWPLHF.

The chain carries TRBV7-6 and TRBJ2-1; TRBD2 agrees at 11 bases. The V gene end was trimmed by 5 bases and the J gene end by 4 bases; junction bases not matched to a gene: 4. Per germline, CDR1 SGHVS and CDR2 FNYEAQ. The CDR3 length is 15 residues. For the CDR3, the DNA is TGTGCCAGCAGCCCGGGACTAGCGGTTTACAATGAGCAGTTCTTC. This translates into CASSPGLAVYNEQFF.

The chain combines TRBV5-6 with TRBJ2-5; possibly TRBD2 for D (7 bases). The germline CDR1 and CDR2 sequences are SGHDT and YYEEEE. CDR3 length: 15 residues. Deletions cut 3 bases from V and 2 bases from J, with 14 bases between. The CDR3 region has the DNA TGTGCCAGCAGCTCCCTCAGGGGAGGGCAAGAGACCCAGTACTTC. Amino acids: CASSSLRGGQETQYF. Based on the CDR3 plus reference TRBV5-6 and TRBJ2-5, the full variable domain is DAGVTQSPTHLIKTRGQQVTLRCSPKSGHDTVSWYQQALGQGPQFIFQYYEEEERQRGNFPDRFSGHQFPNYSSELNVNALLLGDSALYLCASSSLRGGQETQYFGPGTRLLVL.

CDR3 region: CASSSGTGLNEQYF. The CDR3 DNA follows: TGTGCCAGCAGCTCTGGGACAGGTTTAAACGAGCAGTACTTC. The V and J genes are TRBV5-4 and TRBJ2-7, with 8 bases fitting TRBD1. Trimming removed 3 bases from V and 5 bases from J; junction bases left unmatched: 7. Germline V gene data show CDR1 as SGHNT and CDR2 as YYREEE (reference sequence). The CDR3 totals 14 residues.

The J gene is TRBJ2-6, the V gene TRBV25-1; D is unclear. CDR1 and CDR2 from the germline V gene are MGHDK and SYGVNS. The V end lost 2 bases, the J end lost 0 bases, and 11 bases lay between the germline ends. The CDR3 is 17 residues long. CDR3 protein: CASSEIAPDSGANVLTF. CDR3 coding DNA: TGTGCCAGCAGTGAAATTGCACCGGACTCTGGGGCCAACGTCCTGACTTTC.

The DNA of the CDR3 is TGTGCCAGCGGGCGGGGGGCAGTAACCTTC. As protein: CASGRGAVTF. The chain uses TRBV6-5 and TRBJ1-2; D might be TRBD1 (6 bases). This CDR3 is built from 10 residues. CDR1 is MNHEY, CDR2 SVGAGI, per germline. V lost 8 bases to trimming and J lost 14 bases, with 15 bases between them.

The rearrangement uses TRBV6-4 and TRBJ2-1; no definite D call. Germline V gives CDR1 MRHNA, CDR2 SNTAGT. The length of the CDR3 is 16 residues. Deletions cut 3 bases from V and 7 bases from J, with 19 bases between. The DNA for the CDR3 is TGTGCCAGCAGTGAATTGGGTAGTTCCCCGTGGAATGAGCAGTTCTTC. This encodes CASSELGSSPWNEQFF.

This sequence joins TRBV19 and TRBJ1-4; the D is unclear. The germline CDR1 and CDR2 sequences are LNHDA and SQIVND (reference sequence). V was cut by 3 bases and J by 4 bases, with 12 bases left in between. This CDR3 region has 15 residues. The CDR3 nucleotides are TGTGCCAGTAGTATTGGTGAGGGATTTAATGAAAAACTGTTTTTT. It yields the protein CASSIGEGFNEKLFF.

This clone has only one observation. This chain connects TRBV11-3 to TRBJ2-3; D remains unclear. V was pared by 0 bases and J by 7 bases, with 8 bases between. Germline V gene data show CDR1 as SGHNT and CDR2 as YENEEA. This CDR3 contains 13 residues. The CDR3 DNA follows: TGTGCCAGCAGCTTAGATGGATCGAATACGCAGTATTTT. It translates to CASSLDGSNTQYF.

This clone was recorded only once. This CDR3 is CASSLPGDEQFF. The DNA for the CDR3 is TGCGCCAGCAGCTTGCCGGGTGATGAGCAGTTCTTC. The genes are TRBV5-1 and TRBJ2-1; D uncertain. The CDR3 has 12 amino acids. With 1 base removed from V and 8 bases from J, the gap between germline ends came to 7 bases. Per germline, CDR1 SGHRS and CDR2 YFSETQ.

The CDR3 sequence: CASSTRLAGGPDEQFF. For the CDR3, the DNA is TGCGCCAGCAGCACGCGACTAGCGGGGGGGCCAGATGAGCAGTTCTTC. This chain uses TRBV5-1 with TRBJ2-1; 14 nucleotides agree with TRBD2. The V and J ends lost 4 bases and 8 bases, in that order; junction bases with no gene match: 8. The germline V gene encodes CDR1 SGHRS and CDR2 YFSETQ. The CDR3 extends over 16 amino acids.

This clone is categorized as medium-sized. The rearrangement joins TRBV27 to TRBJ1-1; D is ambiguous. Germline V gene sequence: CDR1 MNHEY, CDR2 SMNVEV (reference sequence). This CDR3 is built from 13 residues. V lost 6 bases and J 7 bases, leaving 15 bases between the germline ends. The CDR3 nucleotides read TGTGCCAGCAGCTCCCGGGTAAATGGTGAAGCTTTCTTT. It encodes CASSSRVNGEAFF.

The CDR3 DNA sequence: TGCGCCAGCAGCCGAGGGCCGGGCGGCAATCAGCCCCAGCATTTT. It encodes CASSRGPGGNQPQHF. The genes are TRBV4-1 and TRBJ1-5; D uncertain. This CDR3 is 15 amino acids long. In germline, CDR1 is MGHRA, CDR2 YSYEKL. Between the trimmed V and J ends, which lost 4 bases and 2 bases, there was a span of 12 bases.

The chain employs TRBV10-2 and TRBJ1-5; a weak D match, TRBD1 (5 bases). Germline values: CDR1 WSHSY, CDR2 SAAADI. With 8 bases removed from V and 6 bases from J, the gap between germline ends came to 14 bases. The CDR3 runs 13 residues. The CDR3 here is CASGTSVGQPQHF. CDR3 coding DNA: TGCGCCAGCGGGACTTCGGTGGGTCAGCCCCAGCATTTT.

This chain joins TRBV11-2 and TRBJ2-1; D is uncertain. Trimming took 0 bases from V and 7 from J, leaving 7 bases between them. The germline CDR1 and CDR2 sequences are SGHAT and FQNNGV. This CDR3 contains 13 residues. Here the CDR3 reads CASSLDPVNEQFF. The CDR3 DNA is TGTGCCAGCAGCTTAGACCCCGTAAATGAGCAGTTCTTC. Complete variable domain (other parts from reference TRBV11-2 and TRBJ2-1): EAGVAQSPRYKIIEKRQSVAFWCNPISGHATLYWYQQILGQGPKLLIQFQNNGVVDDSQLPKDRFSAERLKGVDSTLKIQPAKLEDSAVYLCASSLDPVNEQFFGPGTRLTVL.

This clone was seen only a few times. The chain employs TRBV10-3 and TRBJ1-6; 7 positions match TRBD1. J gave up 9 bases and V 0 bases, and 8 bases lay outside the gene matches. Germline V lookup: CDR1 ENHRY, CDR2 SYGVKD. There are 16 residues in the CDR3. The CDR3 nucleotides read TGTGCCATCAGTGAGTCCGGGACAGTCCTAGGTTCACCCCTCCACTTT. Translating it yields CAISESGTVLGSPLHF.

The V call is TRBV7-3, the J call TRBJ2-5, with D possibly matching TRBD2 (5 bases). The CDR3 sequence is 11 residues long. V was pared by 4 bases and J by 5 bases, with 5 bases between. The germline V gene has CDR1 SGHTA and CDR2 FQGTGA. The CDR3 region has the DNA TGTGCCAGCAGCTCGGGGGAGACCCAGTACTTC. Translated, it gives CASSSGETQYF.

Here the CDR3 DNA reads TGTGCCAGCAGCCAAGTTAGCAATCAGCCCCAGCATTTT. Residues: CASSQVSNQPQHF. The chain combines TRBV4-2 with TRBJ1-5, with D unclear. The V and J ends lost 1 base and 0 bases respectively, with 1 base between them. Germline assignment: CDR1 LGHNA and CDR2 YNFKEQ. This CDR3 has 13 amino acids.

The V and J genes are TRBV27 and TRBJ2-1, with D possibly being TRBD1 (5 bases). The ends were cut back, 6 bases at V and 9 bases at J, with 21 bases in the middle. The CDR3 covers 15 residues. From germline, CDR1 is MNHEY and CDR2 SMNVEV (reference sequence). The CDR3 region has the DNA TGTGCCAGCAGCACCCGGACACTCCGCTTTGGTGAGCAGTTCTTC. The encoded protein is CASSTRTLRFGEQFF.

The CDR3 here is CASMNSGTGELFF. In DNA form, the CDR3 reads TGTGCCAGCATGAATAGCGGCACCGGGGAGCTGTTTTTT. The chain employs TRBV2 and TRBJ2-2; TRBD2 is a possible D gene (6 bases). Trimming shortened V by 7 bases and J by 4 bases, and 10 bases separated the two germline ends. CDR3 size: 13 residues. Germline assignment: CDR1 SNHLY and CDR2 FYNNEI.